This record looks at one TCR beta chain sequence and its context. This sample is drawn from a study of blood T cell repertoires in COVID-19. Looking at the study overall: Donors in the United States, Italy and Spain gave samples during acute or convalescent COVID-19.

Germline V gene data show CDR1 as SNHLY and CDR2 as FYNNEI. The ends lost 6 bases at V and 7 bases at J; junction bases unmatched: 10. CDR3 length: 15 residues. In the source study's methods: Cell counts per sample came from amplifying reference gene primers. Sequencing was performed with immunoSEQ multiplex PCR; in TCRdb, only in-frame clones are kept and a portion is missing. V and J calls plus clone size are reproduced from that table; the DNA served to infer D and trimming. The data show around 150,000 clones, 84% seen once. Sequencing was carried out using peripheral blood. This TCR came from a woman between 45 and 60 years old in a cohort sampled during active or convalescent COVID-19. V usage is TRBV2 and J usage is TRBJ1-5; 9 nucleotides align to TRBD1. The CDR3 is CASRSGQGLLQPQHF. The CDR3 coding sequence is TGTGCCAGCAGATCGGGACAGGGATTATTACAGCCCCAGCATTTT.